The 25 T cell receptor beta chains in this list originate from one sample, sequenced in a study of Graves' ophthalmopathy and Graves' hyperthyroidism. Amplified TCR beta CDR3 regions were obtained using RNA transcripts as template. HTBI primers primed a first-round RT-PCR, and a second-round multiplex PCR followed. TCRdb re-called the multiplex PCR reads with MiXCR, one entry per CDR3 protein. The sample holds 300,000 to 400,000 distinct CDR3 sequences; about a sixth are singletons and the top ten take roughly an eighth. Sequencing was done on a sample of peripheral blood. These receptors all come from an adult man with Graves' ophthalmopathy.

This clonotype was recorded at least ten times. The V gene is TRBV6-2 or TRBV6-3, the J gene TRBJ1-5, with a tentative D call TRBD1 (5 bases). This CDR3 has 14 amino acids. V lost 1 base to trimming and J lost 4 bases, with 8 bases between them. The germline CDR1 and CDR2 sequences are MNHEY and SVGEGT. CDR3 in DNA: TGTGCCAGCAGTTACTTCGGGGGTAATCAGCCCCAGCATTTT. Its protein is CASSYFGGNQPQHF.

This clonotype appeared a few times. The gene calls are TRBV4-2 and TRBJ2-7, with 8 bases matching TRBD1. Germline CDR1 and CDR2: LGHNA and YNFKEQ. The CDR3 runs to 17 residues. Trimming removed 5 bases from V and 7 bases from J; junction bases left unmatched: 19. DNA for the CDR3: TGTGCCAGCAGCAGGGACAGGTTCCCATCGAACCTACGGGAGCAGTACTTC. Amino acid sequence: CASSRDRFPSNLREQYF.

This clonotype appeared many times. The genes are TRBV30 and TRBJ1-3; 8 nucleotides line up with TRBD1. The CDR3 is 17 residues long. Germline V gene data show CDR1 as GTSNPN and CDR2 as SVGIG (reference sequence). Trimming took 3 bases from V and 4 from J; bases not matched to a gene: 14. The CDR3 loop reads CAWRRGRGLDVGNTIYF. For the CDR3, the DNA is TGTGCCTGGAGAAGGGGCAGGGGGCTTGATGTCGGAAACACCATATATTTT.

The chain couples TRBV11-2 to TRBJ2-2, with TRBD2 matching 14 bases. V dropped 3 bases and J dropped 2; count of bases not matched to a gene: 5. This CDR3 is 18 amino acids long. Germline V gene data show CDR1 as SGHAT and CDR2 as FQNNGV. DNA of the CDR3: TGTGCCAGCAGCTTGGGACTAGCGGGAGATGGTAACACCGGGGAGCTGTTTTTT. Translated, it gives CASSLGLAGDGNTGELFF. The full variable domain, rest sourced from reference TRBV11-2 and TRBJ2-2, is EAGVAQSPRYKIIEKRQSVAFWCNPISGHATLYWYQQILGQGPKLLIQFQNNGVVDDSQLPKDRFSAERLKGVDSTLKIQPAKLEDSAVYLCASSLGLAGDGNTGELFFGEGSRLTVL.

This clonotype came up many times. V and J are TRBV12-3 or TRBV12-4 and TRBJ1-2, with D unresolved. The CDR3 has 16 amino acids. V gave up 3 bases and J gave up 4 bases, with 18 bases separating them. CDR3 bases: TGTGCCAGCAGTTTTTGGTCTCGCCTAGAAGGCTATGGCTACACCTTC. Protein: CASSFWSRLEGYGYTF.

This clonotype was detected ten times or more. This rearrangement joins TRBV6-1 to TRBJ1-1; no clear D gene. V lost 6 bases to trimming and J lost 0 bases, with 17 bases between them. Germline V gene data show CDR1 as MNHNS and CDR2 as SASEGT. The CDR3 has 16 residues. The CDR3: CASSPGVLLMNTEAFF. CDR3 bases: TGTGCCAGCAGCCCCGGGGTACTGCTCATGAACACTGAAGCTTTCTTT.

The chain recombines TRBV5-6 with TRBJ1-1; D remains unclear. Trimming left V 6 bases short and J 7 bases short, with 19 bases between. The germline V gene has CDR1 SGHDT and CDR2 YYEEEE. The CDR3 is 14 residues long. The CDR3 sequence is CASIGQEDALEAFF. CDR3 DNA: TGTGCCAGCATTGGGCAGGAAGACGCTCTTGAAGCTTTCTTT. Combining the CDR3 with reference TRBV5-6 and TRBJ1-1 gives the whole variable domain DAGVTQSPTHLIKTRGQQVTLRCSPKSGHDTVSWYQQALGQGPQFIFQYYEEEERQRGNFPDRFSGHQFPNYSSELNVNALLLGDSALYLCASIGQEDALEAFFGQGTRLTVV.

This clonotype was picked up many times. CDR3 protein: CASSYSGGQTEAFF. In nucleotides, the CDR3 is TGTGCCAGCAGTTACTCGGGGGGGCAGACTGAAGCTTTCTTT. This chain connects TRBV6-5 to TRBJ1-1; TRBD1 might be the D (6 bases). From germline, CDR1 is MNHEY and CDR2 SVGAGI. The CDR3 consists of 14 residues. Trimming pared 0 bases from V and 5 bases from J, leaving 10 bases between.

This rearrangement joins TRBV12-5 to TRBJ1-2, with no clear D. Germline V CDR1 and CDR2: LGHNT, FRNRAP. V was clipped by 6 bases and J by 2 bases, with 10 bases between them. This CDR3 is 13 amino acids long. Here the CDR3 reads CASGPDGNYGYTF. CDR3 bases: TGTGCTAGTGGCCCCGACGGAAACTATGGCTACACCTTC.

This clonotype was detected many times. This chain uses TRBV10-3 with TRBJ1-3, with D hard to call. The CDR3 is 11 amino acids. The V gene's germline CDR1 is ENHRY and CDR2 SYGVKD. Trimming stripped 4 bases from V and 2 bases from J, with 0 bases between. CDR3 nucleotide sequence: TGTGCCATCAGTGCTGGAAACACCATATATTTT. Its protein is CAISAGNTIYF.

Many counts were recorded for this clonotype. The chain combines TRBV12-3 or TRBV12-4 with TRBJ1-5, with D unresolved. Between the trimmed V and J ends, which lost 6 bases and 11 bases, there was a span of 17 bases. The CDR3 is made up of 13 amino acids. In DNA, the CDR3 is TGTGCCAGCAGCCCAATAGACGGGCGGTCCCAGCATTTT. Protein sequence: CASSPIDGRSQHF.

This clonotype occurred many times. This sequence joins TRBV20-1 and TRBJ1-5; maybe TRBD1 (5 bases). Germline V gene lookup returns CDR1 DFQATT and CDR2 SNEGSKA (reference sequence). The germline V and J ends were trimmed by 6 bases and 2 bases, with 17 bases remaining between them. There are 15 residues in the CDR3. Here the CDR3 reads CSAVGLTGGNQPQHF. The CDR3 bases are TGCAGTGCGGTGGGTTTGACGGGGGGCAATCAGCCCCAGCATTTT.

This clonotype came up a few times. This chain joins TRBV7-9 and TRBJ2-7, with 8 bases aligning to TRBD1. From germline, CDR1 is SEHNR and CDR2 FQNEAQ (reference sequence). The CDR3 covers 14 residues. V was pared by 2 bases and J by 2 bases, with 2 bases of the junction left unmatched. CDR3 coding DNA: TGTGCCAGCAGCTTATTACAGGGGGCCTACGAGCAGTACTTC. Its protein product is CASSLLQGAYEQYF.

This clonotype was seen once. This chain links TRBV7-8 with TRBJ1-1; D remains ambiguous. The CDR3 runs 14 residues. V lost 2 bases to trimming and J lost 3 bases, with 10 bases between them. Germline CDR1 and CDR2: SGHVS and FQNEAQ. The CDR3 loop is CASSLLGWDTEAFF. In DNA form, the CDR3 reads TGTGCCAGCAGCTTACTCGGTTGGGACACTGAAGCTTTCTTT.

This clonotype showed up many times. V is TRBV6-1 and J is TRBJ2-7, with TRBD1 matching 7 bases. Trimming took 6 bases from V and 3 from J; bases not matched to a gene: 5. This CDR3 spans 13 amino acids. Germline values: CDR1 MNHNS, CDR2 SASEGT. CDR3 sequence (DNA): TGTGCCAGCAGGGAGACAGGGATCTACGAGCAGTACTTC. Its protein product is CASRETGIYEQYF.

At least ten counts were recorded for this clonotype. The chain is built from TRBV20-1 and TRBJ2-7; D may be TRBD2 (5 bases). This CDR3 contains 12 residues. V lost 5 bases to trimming and J lost 3 bases, with 11 bases between them. Germline-derived CDR1 and CDR2 are DFQATT and SNEGSKA (reference sequence). The DNA of the CDR3 is TGCAGTGCTTCCAGCGGATACTACGAGCAGTACTTC. It translates to CSASSGYYEQYF.

The chain employs TRBV12-3 or TRBV12-4 and TRBJ1-2; the D gene is possibly TRBD1 (5 bases). There are 15 residues in the CDR3. Trimming left V 1 base short and J 2 bases short, with 11 bases between. The CDR3 DNA sequence: TGTGCCAGCAGTTTAGAGTGGGGGGAGAACTATGGCTACACCTTC. It specifies CASSLEWGENYGYTF.

This clonotype was seen ten or more times. The chain employs TRBV9 and TRBJ2-2; 9 nucleotides line up with TRBD1. Germline V lookup: CDR1 SGDLS, CDR2 YYNGEE. The trim removed 0 bases at V and 5 bases at J, leaving 8 bases unmatched. CDR3 length equals 17 residues. This CDR3 reads CASSVAITGGRTGELFF. The CDR3 DNA reads TGTGCCAGCAGCGTAGCTATAACAGGGGGCAGGACCGGGGAGCTGTTTTTT.

This clonotype was seen many times. The chain is built from TRBV6-1 and TRBJ1-2, with D perhaps matching TRBD1 (5 bases). The V gene lost 2 bases and the J gene lost 8 bases, with 15 bases spanning the gap. Germline V gene sequence: CDR1 MNHNS, CDR2 SASEGT. This CDR3 is 14 amino acids long. In DNA, the CDR3 is TGTGCCAGCAGTGAATCGGGGAGGGGCCGGGGCTACACCTTC. Amino acid sequence: CASSESGRGRGYTF.

At least ten counts were recorded for this clonotype. The chain links TRBV28 to TRBJ1-2; D remains unclear. Trimming shortened V by 4 bases and J by 6 bases, and 15 bases separated the two germline ends. The CDR3 length is 14 residues. Germline assignment: CDR1 MDHEN and CDR2 SYDVKM. This CDR3 is CASSSSPNTNGYTF. CDR3 sequence (DNA): TGTGCCAGCAGTTCCTCCCCAAATACAAATGGCTACACCTTC.

The count of this clonotype is one. The V gene is TRBV5-1, the J gene TRBJ1-6; D not resolved. Trimming shortened V by 0 bases and J by 6 bases, and 10 bases separated the two germline ends. The CDR3 loop spans 15 amino acids. From germline, CDR1 is SGHRS and CDR2 YFSETQ. In DNA form, the CDR3 reads TGCGCCAGCAGCTTGGGAAGGAACGGTAATTCACCCCTCCACTTT. Amino acid sequence: CASSLGRNGNSPLHF.

V and J are TRBV18 and TRBJ1-6; 7 bases are a match to TRBD1. The CDR3 totals 17 residues. Losses at the gene ends were 3 bases for V and 5 bases for J; bases not matched to a gene: 10. The germline V gene has CDR1 KGHSH and CDR2 LQKENI. The CDR3 nucleotides are TGTGCCAGCTCACCGGCACTGACAGGGAAAAATAATTCACCCCTCCACTTT. Encoded protein: CASSPALTGKNNSPLHF.

This clonotype has at least ten counts. The J gene is TRBJ1-2, the V gene TRBV6-1; D gene unclear. V lost 2 bases to trimming and J lost 6 bases, with 13 bases between them. CDR3 length equals 14 residues. The germline gives CDR1 MNHNS, CDR2 SASEGT. The CDR3 DNA reads as TGTGCCAGCAGTGAATTTGAAGGAACGCATGGCTACACCTTC. It translates to CASSEFEGTHGYTF.

There are many counts of this clonotype. The chain carries TRBV6-5 and TRBJ1-2; D is ambiguous. V dropped 5 bases and J dropped 4 bases, with 14 bases sitting between them. The length of the CDR3 is 14 residues. Germline V gene sequence: CDR1 MNHEY, CDR2 SVGAGI. The CDR3 nucleotides read TGTGCCAGCAGTCCCCTGGGCAGGTCCTATGGCTACACCTTC. This translates into CASSPLGRSYGYTF.

This clonotype was detected many times. The chain uses TRBV6-5 and TRBJ2-2, with unresolved D. Looked up from germline, CDR1 is MNHEY and CDR2 is SVGAGI. Trimming shortened V by 6 bases and J by 2 bases, and 13 bases separated the two germline ends. This CDR3 region has 15 residues. This chain's CDR3 is CASRRKLINTGELFF. The CDR3 region has the DNA TGTGCCAGCAGGCGGAAGCTAATAAACACCGGGGAGCTGTTTTTT.